These 19 T cell receptor beta chains were sequenced from one sample in a study of CD8+ T cells in alopecia areata. RNA extraction was followed by reverse transcription into cDNA, which acted as the sequencing template. The data were produced by immunoSEQ multiplex PCR, yet TCRdb's version contains in-frame clones alone and is incomplete. The top ten clones hold about 1.3% of a sample with roughly 250,000 clones, about 68% of them seen once. The sequences come from CD4+ T cells sorted from blood, collected at week 0. The receptor set was obtained from a human donor with alopecia areata.

This chain joins TRBV9 and TRBJ2-2; TRBD2 might be the D (6 bases). This CDR3 is 16 amino acids long. Trimming took off 4 bases at V and 4 bases at J, with 17 bases between the two ends. The germline V gene has CDR1 SGDLS and CDR2 YYNGEE. CDR3: CASSPGLPKGTGELFF. CDR3 coding DNA: TGTGCCAGCAGCCCGGGACTCCCCAAGGGCACCGGGGAGCTGTTTTTT.

The rearrangement uses TRBV29-1 and TRBJ2-5; the match to TRBD2 covers 13 bases. This CDR3 has 14 amino acids. Per germline, CDR1 SQVTM and CDR2 ANQGSEA. J lost 5 bases, V lost 6 bases, and 6 bases had no gene match. The CDR3 DNA reads as TGCAGCGTGAGGGAGGGACTAGCGGGGGAGACCCAGTACTTC. Its protein product is CSVREGLAGETQYF.

The J gene is TRBJ1-6, the V gene TRBV7-9, with 8 bases fitting TRBD1. The junction had 4 bases not matched to a gene; V was cut back by 4 bases and J by 8 bases. The CDR3 has 14 residues. Germline-derived CDR1 and CDR2 are SEHNR and FQNEAQ (reference sequence). The CDR3 protein is CASSYGQGHSPLHF. CDR3 sequence (DNA): TGTGCCAGCAGCTACGGACAGGGACATTCACCCCTCCACTTT.

This clone was observed a handful of times. The chain links TRBV5-4 to TRBJ1-2; the D gene is possibly TRBD1 (5 bases). The germline gives CDR1 SGHNT, CDR2 YYREEE (reference sequence). This CDR3 comprises 13 residues. Trimming left V 1 base short and J 4 bases short, with 8 bases between. The CDR3 DNA is TGTGCCAGCAGCTTGACGGACACCTATGGCTACACCTTC. Protein: CASSLTDTYGYTF.

The J gene is TRBJ2-1, the V gene TRBV29-1; D is unresolved. The CDR3 runs to 10 residues. The V gene's germline CDR1 is SQVTM and CDR2 ANQGSEA. Trimming stripped 8 bases from V and 4 bases from J, with 6 bases between. The CDR3 sequence is CSTWYNEQFF. CDR3 bases: TGCAGCACTTGGTACAATGAGCAGTTCTTC.

In its sample, this clone was seen a few times. This chain links TRBV30 with TRBJ2-5; 8 nucleotides match TRBD2. Per germline, CDR1 GTSNPN and CDR2 SVGIG (reference sequence). Unmatched junction bases numbered 2, after V lost 2 bases and J lost 3 bases. The CDR3 length is 13 residues. As DNA, the CDR3 is TGTGCCTGGAGTCCGGGGGGGGAAGAGACCCAGTACTTC. Translated: CAWSPGGEETQYF.

The chain couples TRBV30 to TRBJ2-1; D gene ambiguous. The CDR3 sequence is 13 residues long. The V end was cut by 0 bases, the J end by 8 bases, with 11 bases between. Per germline, CDR1 GTSNPN and CDR2 SVGIG (reference sequence). The CDR3 reads CAWSVSPAHEQFF. As DNA, the CDR3 is TGTGCCTGGAGTGTATCTCCGGCCCATGAGCAGTTCTTC.

V and J are TRBV14 and TRBJ2-1; D unclear. V was shortened by 2 bases and J by 4 bases, with 0 bases between the two germline ends. This CDR3 has 11 amino acids. Germline V CDR1 and CDR2: SGHDN, FVKESK. The CDR3 coding sequence is TGTGCCAGCAGCCAATACAATGAGCAGTTCTTC. Amino acid sequence: CASSQYNEQFF. Full variable domain (remainder filled in from reference TRBV14 and TRBJ2-1): EAGVTQFPSHSVIEKGQTVTLRCDPISGHDNLYWYRRVMGKEIKFLLHFVKESKQDESGMPNNRFLAERTGGTYSTLKVQPAELEDSGVYFCASSQYNEQFFGPGTRLTVL.

Turning to this clone: The same CDR3 arises from other DNA sequences in this sample as well. The V call is TRBV5-4, the J call TRBJ2-5, with D unresolved. The CDR3 totals 14 residues. The V gene's germline CDR1 is SGHNT and CDR2 YYREEE (reference sequence). V lost 2 bases, J lost 1 base, and 9 bases lay in between. The CDR3 is CASSLTGAQETQYF. The CDR3 region has the DNA TGTGCCAGCAGCTTAACCGGAGCCCAAGAGACCCAGTACTTC.

On this clone: Other DNA sequences in this specimen translate into the identical CDR3. The chain has TRBV30 and TRBJ1-2; D might be TRBD1 (5 bases). V lost 3 bases and J 4 bases, leaving 9 bases between the germline ends. CDR1 GTSNPN and CDR2 SVGIG come from the germline V gene (reference sequence). CDR3 length: 12 residues. As DNA, the CDR3 is TGTGCCTGGAGCGGGACCGGCTATGGCTACACCTTC. Translation gives CAWSGTGYGYTF.

The V and J genes are TRBV13 and TRBJ1-1; D gene uncertain. Germline V gene data show CDR1 as PRHDT and CDR2 as FYEKMQ (reference sequence). This CDR3 contains 14 residues. Trimming took 5 bases from V and 0 from J, leaving 10 bases between them. Here the CDR3 DNA reads TGTGCCAGCAGCCCTGGACGGATGAACACTGAAGCTTTCTTT. As protein: CASSPGRMNTEAFF.

V and J are TRBV29-1 and TRBJ2-1; TRBD1 agrees at 8 bases. V lost 0 bases, J lost 5 bases, and 6 bases stayed unmatched. Germline lookup yields CDR1 SQVTM and CDR2 ANQGSEA. The CDR3 consists of 15 residues. CDR3 in DNA: TGCAGCGTTGAAGATTGGCCGGACAGGGACAATGAGCAGTTCTTC. This gives the protein CSVEDWPDRDNEQFF.

There are a few counts of this clone. The rearrangement joins TRBV6-5 to TRBJ2-1, with D perhaps matching TRBD2 (5 bases). The CDR3 has 15 residues. CDR1 is MNHEY, CDR2 SVGAGI, per germline. Trimming left V 8 bases short and J 6 bases short, with 20 bases between. CDR3 sequence (DNA): TGTGCCAGCGAGAAACGATCACTAGTCGTCAATGAGCAGTTCTTC. Protein: CASEKRSLVVNEQFF.

The gene calls are TRBV30 and TRBJ1-2; TRBD1 agrees at 12 bases. This CDR3 is built from 14 residues. Germline loops: CDR1 GTSNPN, CDR2 SVGIG (reference sequence). Unmatched junction bases numbered 5, after V lost 4 bases and J lost 5 bases. This CDR3 is CAWKGTGGVYGYTF. The CDR3 bases are TGTGCCTGGAAGGGGACAGGGGGCGTATATGGCTACACCTTC.

The V call is TRBV4-1, the J call TRBJ2-3, with 8 nucleotides matching TRBD1. Losses at the gene ends were 0 bases for V and 4 bases for J; bases not matched to a gene: 6. This CDR3 is 16 amino acids long. Germline V gene sequence: CDR1 MGHRA, CDR2 YSYEKL. The DNA for the CDR3 is TGCGCCAGCAGCCAAGAACCCAGGGGGCGATCAGATACGCAGTATTTT. Protein product: CASSQEPRGRSDTQYF.

The sample holds a few counts of this clone. V is TRBV29-1 and J is TRBJ2-2; D is perhaps TRBD2 (6 bases). The CDR3 extends over 13 amino acids. Germline assignment: CDR1 SQVTM and CDR2 ANQGSEA. V was trimmed by 5 bases and J by 5 bases, leaving 12 bases between them. DNA of the CDR3: TGCAGCGTTTCCAGAGGGAGGACCGGGGAGCTGTTTTTT. Protein sequence: CSVSRGRTGELFF.

This clone was found a few times. V usage is TRBV11-2 and J usage is TRBJ1-5; no definite D call. V gave up 4 bases and J gave up 5 bases, with 9 bases separating them. There are 13 residues in the CDR3. Per the germline V gene, CDR1 is SGHAT and CDR2 is FQNNGV. The CDR3 nucleotides read TGTGCCAGCAGCTCTCAGGAGGATCAGCCCCAGCATTTT. The encoded protein is CASSSQEDQPQHF.

The chain has TRBV30 and TRBJ2-7; 7 bases are a match to TRBD1. Looked up from germline, CDR1 is GTSNPN and CDR2 is SVGIG (reference sequence). V shed 2 bases, J shed 5 bases, and the junction held 12 bases outside the gene matches. There are 15 residues in the CDR3. CDR3: CAWSRLDRVRDEQYF. As DNA, the CDR3 is TGTGCCTGGAGTCGTCTTGACAGGGTCCGTGACGAGCAGTACTTC.

The chain is built from TRBV25-1 and TRBJ2-7; perhaps TRBD2 as D (6 bases). Trimming cost V 4 bases and J 0 bases, with 10 bases left between them. The CDR3 has 14 amino acids. Germline V gene sequence: CDR1 MGHDK, CDR2 SYGVNS. CDR3 DNA: TGTGCCAGCAGTGGAACTAGCATCTCCTACGAGCAGTACTTC. Amino acids: CASSGTSISYEQYF.